This T cell receptor (beta chain) was profiled in a study of shared clonotypes between healthy human individuals. Repertoires were generated with immunoSEQ multiplex PCR, while TCRdb's copy carries only in-frame clones and drops some. The top ten hold 0.3% to 0.45% of the sample, which has roughly 1.4 million clones, approximately 98.5% seen once. This CDR3 comprises 11 residues. Germline-derived CDR1 and CDR2 are SEHNR and FQNEAQ (reference sequence). Trimming took 6 bases from V and 10 from J, leaving 10 bases between them. The source is a man aged 30 to 39 in good health. V gene TRBV7-9 combines with J gene TRBJ2-1, with D hard to call. The sample consisted of naive CD4+ T cells sorted from blood. The subset was: CD45RA+ positively selected. This chain's CDR3 is CASSLKQEQFF. CDR3 in DNA: TGTGCCAGCAGTCTAAAACAAGAGCAGTTCTTC.